The TCR beta chain described here comes from a study of T cells in localized non-small cell lung cancer (dated by TCRdb to the early 2020s). Study-wide context: Comparing tumors with uninvolved tumor-adjacent lungs, the study looked at the T cell repertoires of fewer than 250 patients with early-stage NSCLC. All 240 or so NSCLC patients in the cohort were treatment-naive and had localized lung tumors that were resected. The mean age of the NSCLC patients was around 65 years, with approximately 130 men and around 110 women. What the research found in general, with its limitations: Multi-region tumor sequencing was not performed, so intratumor heterogeneity could not be excluded. Of the top 100 tumor clones, a median of 57 were detected in paired uninvolved adjacent lung; roughly 29 were also among that lung's top 100. Uninvolved tumor-adjacent lung showed the highest T cell clonality, higher than tumor, which suggests more focused antigenic responses in the adjacent lung. Higher blood T cell density associated with longer overall survival, while higher adjacent-lung clonality associated with shorter survival. Since the design was exploratory, TCR variables were selected using unadjusted p-values with no false-discovery rate correction.

At diagnosis, peripheral blood, uninvolved tumor-adjacent lung and tumor were collected and stored as a combination of fresh-frozen and FFPE material. The immunoSEQ Assay was used to sequence TCR beta CDR3 regions from DNA. The authors processed their data as follows. To compute T cell density, TCR beta template counts were normalized to usable DNA, which was estimated by amplifying housekeeping genes. Richness was estimated using the preseqR package, with extrapolation to 400,000 templates for PBMC samples and to 120,000 templates for tissue samples. Clonality was taken to be one minus Pielou's evenness. Tissue-enriched TCRs were identified through differential abundance testing performed on productive amino-acid clonotypes, with a minimum total count of 5 and an alpha of 0.1. Repertoire overlap between compartments was quantified with the Jaccard Index and Morisita Overlap Index. GLIPH clustered TCR beta CDR3s with public tetramer-defined viral CDR3s; viral motifs required at least three viral sequences plus V-gene enrichment. In its TCRdb copy, this immuneACCESS table keeps in-frame sequences only and misses some clones. Where compared with another copy, unresolved V genes explain less than half of these, and the others have no known cause. Clonal size and the V and J genes are those of that table, whereas D and trimming came from the DNA. Present in this sample are 2,500 to 3,500 clones, around 25% of which were seen just once. Together, the top ten hold 15% to 19% of the sample.

CDR3 length: 14 amino acids, cysteine to phenylalanine. Of the read, only the CDR3 DNA is kept; its 42 bases are in frame from base 1. Trimming takes 5 bases from V and 1 base from J, and the germline ends sit 9 bases apart. From a lookup of the germline V gene, CDR1 and CDR2 are SGHRS and YFSETQ. A word on this clone: Its antigen remains undetermined. The input lacks base qualities; no much larger clone sits a single base away.

This receptor was obtained from a man aged 40 to 75 with stage III lung adenocarcinoma. The source was lung tumor tissue, collected before any cancer treatment. The chain couples TRBV5-1 to TRBJ2-2, with an unclear D gene assignment. The DNA sequence is given as TGCGCCAGCAGAGGAGAATTGAACACCGGGGAGCTGTTTTTT. This sequence encodes CASRGELNTGELFF.